What follows are 15 T cell receptor beta chains derived from one specimen sequenced in a study of T cell responses to AZD1222 COVID-19 vaccine. This table comes from immunoSEQ multiplex PCR, and its TCRdb copy is limited to in-frame clones, with some not included. The data hold roughly 130,000 clones, with 88% observed a single time. This specimen was peripheral blood, taken on day 0 of MenACWY control vaccination. Receptors originate from an adult in good health.

This clone showed up just once. This rearrangement joins TRBV2 to TRBJ1-2, with D possibly TRBD1 on 5 matching bases. The germline gives CDR1 SNHLY, CDR2 FYNNEI. The CDR3 runs 16 residues. Trimming took off 4 bases at V and 2 bases at J, with 17 bases between the two ends. This CDR3 is CASSVVRQPANYGYTF. In nucleotides, the CDR3 is TGTGCCAGCAGTGTGGTCAGACAGCCGGCAAACTATGGCTACACCTTC.

This rearrangement joins TRBV5-4 to TRBJ2-3, with a possible D match to TRBD2 (5 bases). Deletions cut 1 base from V and 2 bases from J, with 11 bases between. Germline-derived CDR1 and CDR2 are SGHNT and YYREEE (reference sequence). The CDR3 consists of 15 residues. The CDR3 here is CASSLPGSITDTQYF. The CDR3 bases are TGTGCCAGCAGCTTGCCGGGATCCATCACAGATACGCAGTATTTT.

The chain joins TRBV5-4 to TRBJ2-1; 8 bases fit TRBD2. Looked up from germline, CDR1 is SGHNT and CDR2 is YYREEE (reference sequence). V dropped 0 bases and J dropped 7; count of bases not matched to a gene: 6. This CDR3 spans 15 amino acids. DNA for the CDR3: TGTGCCAGCAGCTTGGGCCTAGCGGGTCTGAATGAGCAGTTCTTC. Protein product: CASSLGLAGLNEQFF.

The chain combines TRBV19 with TRBJ2-7; D unclear. Trimming pared 3 bases from V and 2 bases from J, leaving 14 bases between. The CDR3 covers 15 residues. Germline CDR1 LNHDA, CDR2 SQIVND (reference sequence). As DNA, the CDR3 is TGTGCCAGTAGTATCCGGGCTAGTGTGGCCTACGAGCAGTACTTC. The encoded protein is CASSIRASVAYEQYF.

The chain carries TRBV6-5 and TRBJ2-7; 8 nucleotides agree with TRBD2. Per germline, CDR1 MNHEY and CDR2 SVGAGI. The V gene end was trimmed by 2 bases and the J gene end by 5 bases; junction bases not matched to a gene: 8. There are 15 residues in the CDR3. This chain's CDR3 is CASSYPGLEFDEQYF. The CDR3 DNA sequence: TGTGCCAGCAGTTACCCGGGACTAGAGTTCGACGAGCAGTACTTC.

The CDR3 protein is CASSKNPEREQFF. In nucleotides, the CDR3 is TGCGCCAGCAGCAAGAATCCGGAGCGCGAGCAGTTCTTC. The chain is built from TRBV4-1 and TRBJ2-1; no clear D gene. Germline assignment: CDR1 MGHRA and CDR2 YSYEKL. V was clipped by 5 bases and J by 10 bases, with 15 bases between them. The CDR3 contains 13 residues.

This clone was observed a single time. The chain links TRBV27 to TRBJ2-7; the D gene could be TRBD1 or TRBD2 (5 bases each). The CDR3 length is 14 residues. Germline V gives CDR1 MNHEY, CDR2 SMNVEV (reference sequence). V was pared by 4 bases and J by 9 bases, with 19 bases between. The CDR3 here is CASSCTTGRCMQYF. CDR3 bases: TGTGCCAGCAGTTGCACTACGGGACGGTGTATGCAGTACTTC.

The V and J genes are TRBV5-6 and TRBJ2-3; 11 bases line up with TRBD2. V was clipped by 3 bases and J by 1 base; unmatched bases: 4. Germline V lookup: CDR1 SGHDT, CDR2 YYEEEE. This CDR3 contains 16 residues. The chain's CDR3 is CASSYPGLAGTDTQYF. As DNA, the CDR3 is TGTGCCAGCAGCTACCCGGGACTAGCGGGCACAGATACGCAGTATTTT.

The V and J genes are TRBV28 and TRBJ1-2; D unresolved. CDR3 length equals 15 residues. Trimming pared 6 bases from V and 0 bases from J, leaving 14 bases between. Germline assignment: CDR1 MDHEN and CDR2 SYDVKM. The CDR3 DNA is TGTGCCAGCAGAGCCCTTGGGAAGTCTAACTATGGCTACACCTTC. This encodes CASRALGKSNYGYTF.

The chain is built from TRBV20-1 and TRBJ2-1; TRBD2 matches 16 bases. This CDR3 has 15 amino acids. Germline assignment: CDR1 DFQATT and CDR2 SNEGSKA (reference sequence). The J segment lost 16 bases and the V segment lost 3 bases, leaving 12 bases of the junction unmatched. The chain's CDR3 is CSASPTGLAGGVYFF. The CDR3 DNA reads TGCAGTGCTAGTCCCACGGGACTAGCGGGAGGGGTGTATTTCTTC.

In its sample, this clone was seen once. The J gene is TRBJ2-1, the V gene TRBV11-2, with D unclear. V lost 1 base, J lost 0 bases, and 7 bases lay in between. Germline V gene lookup returns CDR1 SGHAT and CDR2 FQNNGV. There are 15 residues in the CDR3. Here the CDR3 DNA reads TGTGCCAGCAGCTTAGGCCAGAGCTCCTACAATGAGCAGTTCTTC. Residues: CASSLGQSSYNEQFF. Full variable domain (outside the CDR3, taken from reference TRBV11-2 and TRBJ2-1): EAGVAQSPRYKIIEKRQSVAFWCNPISGHATLYWYQQILGQGPKLLIQFQNNGVVDDSQLPKDRFSAERLKGVDSTLKIQPAKLEDSAVYLCASSLGQSSYNEQFFGPGTRLTVL.

V is TRBV27 and J is TRBJ1-1; unclear D gene. CDR3 size: 13 residues. Between the trimmed V and J ends, which lost 7 bases and 4 bases, there was a span of 13 bases. CDR1 is MNHEY, CDR2 SMNVEV, per germline (reference sequence). CDR3 in amino acids: CASMKLGFTEAFF. The CDR3 coding sequence is TGTGCCAGCATGAAATTAGGGTTCACTGAAGCTTTCTTT.

The chain joins TRBV9 to TRBJ2-1; D is undetermined. V lost 1 base and J 6 bases, leaving 11 bases between the germline ends. Germline CDR1 reads SGDLS; CDR2 reads YYNGEE. The CDR3 runs 14 residues. This CDR3 is CASSVSSGVNEQFF. DNA for the CDR3: TGTGCCAGCAGCGTAAGCTCAGGTGTCAATGAGCAGTTCTTC.

This chain connects TRBV7-3 to TRBJ1-1; tentative D call: TRBD1 (6 bases). The CDR3 consists of 13 residues. CDR1 and CDR2 (germline): SGHTA, FQGTGA. V gave up 5 bases and J gave up 4 bases, with 11 bases separating them. The CDR3: CASSHRGGTEAFF. CDR3 nucleotide sequence: TGTGCCAGCAGCCATAGGGGGGGCACTGAAGCTTTCTTT.

This chain links TRBV30 with TRBJ1-2, with no clear D. V gave up 5 bases and J gave up 3 bases, with 7 bases separating them. CDR1 GTSNPN and CDR2 SVGIG come from the germline V gene (reference sequence). The CDR3 consists of 11 residues. The CDR3 spells CAWGVDYGYTF. The CDR3 DNA is TGTGCCTGGGGAGTGGACTATGGCTACACCTTC.